The 26 T cell receptor beta chains below all came from one sample that was sequenced in a study of T cells in localized non-small cell lung cancer. Data came from immunoSEQ multiplex PCR; TCRdb stores just in-frame clones and leaves some out. Found here are approximately 800 clones, about a quarter of them singletons; the top ten hold approximately 20%. Sequencing used normal lung tissue next to the tumor, obtained before any cancer treatment. These TCRs come from a woman aged 35 to 69 with stage III lung adenocarcinoma.

The rearrangement uses TRBV2 and TRBJ1-1; 10 bases align to TRBD1. Germline trimming cut 3 bases from V and 0 bases from J; bases unmatched to any gene: 13. The V gene's germline CDR1 is SNHLY and CDR2 FYNNEI. The CDR3 is 19 amino acids. The chain's CDR3 is CASSDVGDRGWFLNTEAFF. The CDR3 bases are TGTGCCAGCAGTGACGTGGGGGACAGGGGATGGTTTCTGAACACTGAAGCTTTCTTT.

The chain carries TRBV29-1 and TRBJ2-1; 10 nucleotides align to TRBD1. The CDR3 consists of 12 residues. The V gene's germline CDR1 is SQVTM and CDR2 ANQGSEA. V trimming: 6 bases; J trimming: 15 bases; junction bases outside the gene matches: 11. The CDR3 loop is CSVLTGGMFWFF. CDR3 sequence (DNA): TGCAGCGTCTTGACAGGGGGCATGTTTTGGTTCTTC.

The CDR3 loop reads CAWSGESGGYLDEQYF. CDR3 in DNA: TGTGCCTGGAGTGGAGAATCGGGGGGGTATCTCGACGAGCAGTACTTC. V gene TRBV30 combines with J gene TRBJ2-7; 8 bases are shared with TRBD2. This CDR3 is 16 amino acids long. V trimming: 1 base; J trimming: 5 bases; junction bases outside the gene matches: 13. CDR1 and CDR2 (germline): GTSNPN, SVGIG (reference sequence).

This clone appeared a few times. This sequence joins TRBV6-8 and TRBJ1-5, with D maybe TRBD1 (5 bases). Germline CDR1 is MNHGY and CDR2 is SAAAGT. The CDR3 consists of 14 residues. Deletions cut 7 bases from V and 6 bases from J, with 16 bases between. For the CDR3, the DNA is TGTGCCAGCAAAGGTGTCGTCGGGGGTCAGCCCCAGCATTTT. The encoded protein is CASKGVVGGQPQHF.

This chain connects TRBV11-3 to TRBJ2-1; 11 nucleotides agree with TRBD2. The CDR3 is 14 residues long. CDR1 SGHNT and CDR2 YENEEA come from the germline V gene. V dropped 8 bases and J dropped 7; count of bases not matched to a gene: 7. CDR3 in DNA: TGTGCCAGCGCCCCCCGGACTAGCGGGAATGAGCAGTTCTTC. It encodes CASAPRTSGNEQFF.

The gene calls are TRBV19 and TRBJ1-1; unclear D gene. Germline assignment: CDR1 LNHDA and CDR2 SQIVND (reference sequence). The ends were cut back, 1 base at V and 6 bases at J, with 12 bases in the middle. This CDR3 comprises 14 residues. The CDR3, as DNA: TGTGCCAGTAGTATAGTAGTGGCAGCCGCTGAAGCTTTCTTT. Amino acid sequence: CASSIVVAAAEAFF.

This clone is medium-sized (0.01 to 0.1%) in the sample. The chain links TRBV9 to TRBJ2-7; D not resolved. The CDR3 runs 14 residues. The V gene's germline CDR1 is SGDLS and CDR2 YYNGEE. V lost 4 bases and J 4 bases, leaving 15 bases between the germline ends. DNA of the CDR3: TGTGCCAGCAGCTCCCGGGCCTGGAAATACGAGCAGTACTTC. Translation: CASSSRAWKYEQYF.

The CDR3 DNA follows: TGCGCCAGCAGCCGGGACAGGGTAAGCTACGAGCAGTACTTC. Residues: CASSRDRVSYEQYF. The chain employs TRBV23-1 and TRBJ2-7; 9 nucleotides line up with TRBD1. TRBV23-1 counts as an open reading frame of uncertain function. CDR3 size: 14 residues. Trimming took 6 bases from V and 3 from J; bases not matched to a gene: 6.

The CDR3 DNA reads TGTGCCAGCAGCTTAGTCGAGTTTCATAGTGCCGGGGAGCTGTTTTTT. This translates into CASSLVEFHSAGELFF. V and J are TRBV11-3 and TRBJ2-2; D gene ambiguous. The V and J ends lost 1 base and 6 bases respectively, with 15 bases between them. The germline CDR1 and CDR2 sequences are SGHNT and YENEEA. This CDR3 has 16 amino acids.

V and J are TRBV11-3 and TRBJ1-3; D possibly corresponds to TRBD1 (5 bases). V was pared by 5 bases and J by 0 bases, with 11 bases between. The CDR3 is 15 residues long. The germline V gene has CDR1 SGHNT and CDR2 YENEEA. As DNA, the CDR3 is TGTGCCAGCAGCCCGACAGCTTACTCTGGAAACACCATATATTTT. It specifies CASSPTAYSGNTIYF.

The chain recombines TRBV6-8 with TRBJ2-5, with D unclear. The length of the CDR3 is 13 residues. Germline values: CDR1 MNHGY, CDR2 SAAAGT. Between the trimmed V and J ends, which lost 2 bases and 5 bases, there was a span of 9 bases. CDR3 protein: CASSYGEKETQYF. CDR3 coding DNA: TGTGCCAGCAGTTACGGGGAAAAGGAGACCCAGTACTTC.

This chain connects TRBV10-2 to TRBJ2-1; 15 bases line up with TRBD2. The CDR3 length is 19 residues. The germline V gene has CDR1 WSHSY and CDR2 SAAADI. V was pared by 0 bases and J by 0 bases, with 3 bases of the junction left unmatched. The CDR3 DNA reads as TGCGCCAGCAGTGAGTCAGGGACTAGCGGGAGGAGCTCCTACAATGAGCAGTTCTTC. It is translated as CASSESGTSGRSSYNEQFF.

In nucleotides, the CDR3 is TGTGCCAGTAGTAGCTCCGGGACCCGGGGCGATGAGCAGTTCTTC. Translated: CASSSSGTRGDEQFF. This sequence joins TRBV19 and TRBJ2-1; D is perhaps TRBD1 or TRBD2 (5 bases each). V lost 4 bases, J lost 8 bases, and 18 bases lay in between. This CDR3 spans 15 amino acids. Per germline, CDR1 LNHDA and CDR2 SQIVND (reference sequence). The variable domain in full, with the rest retrieved from reference TRBV19 and TRBJ2-1, is DGGITQSPKYLFRKEGQNVTLSCEQNLNHDAMYWYRQDPGQGLRLIYYSQIVNDFQKGDIAEGYSVSREKKESFPLTVTSAQKNPTAFYLCASSSSGTRGDEQFFGPGTRLTVL.

This clone has just one count. J is TRBJ1-1 and V is TRBV5-1, with TRBD1 as a possible D gene (6 bases). Trimming pared 4 bases from V and 6 bases from J, leaving 16 bases between. CDR3 length: 14 amino acids. Germline V gene lookup returns CDR1 SGHRS and CDR2 YFSETQ. CDR3 region: CASSIRTANAEAFF. As DNA, the CDR3 is TGCGCCAGCAGCATACGGACAGCAAACGCTGAAGCTTTCTTT.

The chain joins TRBV28 to TRBJ1-5; D not certain. Between the trimmed V and J ends, which lost 7 bases and 2 bases, there was a span of 6 bases. CDR3 length: 12 residues. Germline loops: CDR1 MDHEN, CDR2 SYDVKM. CDR3 amino acids: CASISGNQPQHF. The CDR3 DNA follows: TGTGCCAGCATCTCGGGCAATCAGCCCCAGCATTTT.

V and J are TRBV29-1 and TRBJ1-3; D is possibly TRBD1 (5 bases). Trimming cost V 6 bases and J 2 bases, with 14 bases left between them. In germline, CDR1 is SQVTM, CDR2 ANQGSEA. The CDR3 consists of 14 residues. CDR3 in amino acids: CSVLGGGPGNTIYF. CDR3 DNA sequence: TGCAGCGTCCTGGGCGGGGGACCTGGAAACACCATATATTTT.

This rearrangement joins TRBV10-1 to TRBJ1-3, with no clear D. With 9 bases removed from V and 4 bases from J, the gap between germline ends came to 7 bases. Germline CDR1 WNHNN, CDR2 SYGVQD (reference sequence). The CDR3 spans 11 residues. The CDR3 region is CASGLGNTIYF. The DNA of the CDR3 is TGCGCCAGTGGACTAGGAAACACCATATATTTT.

The V gene is TRBV6-8, the J gene TRBJ2-1; 8 bases align to TRBD2. Germline CDR1 and CDR2: MNHGY and SAAAGT. Losses at the gene ends were 2 bases for V and 6 bases for J; bases not matched to a gene: 6. CDR3 length: 15 amino acids. CDR3 DNA sequence: TGTGCCAGCAGTTACAGCGGGAGTAAGGGCAATGAGCAGTTCTTC. This translates into CASSYSGSKGNEQFF.

The chain couples TRBV14 to TRBJ2-2; 7 positions match TRBD2. The V gene's germline CDR1 is SGHDN and CDR2 FVKESK. Trimming cost V 5 bases and J 5 bases; bases outside gene matches: 5. This CDR3 has 14 amino acids. CDR3 sequence reads: CASSSSGVTGELFF. The CDR3 nucleotides read TGTGCCAGCAGCAGCAGCGGGGTAACCGGGGAGCTGTTTTTT. The whole variable domain, filled in from reference TRBV14 and TRBJ2-2, reads EAGVTQFPSHSVIEKGQTVTLRCDPISGHDNLYWYRRVMGKEIKFLLHFVKESKQDESGMPNNRFLAERTGGTYSTLKVQPAELEDSGVYFCASSSSGVTGELFFGEGSRLTVL.

The chain is built from TRBV11-3 and TRBJ2-1; the match to TRBD2 covers 10 bases. In germline, CDR1 is SGHNT, CDR2 YENEEA. The CDR3 consists of 14 residues. V lost 5 bases and J lost 15; bases outside the gene matches: 13. The CDR3 region is CASSPTASGRGGFF. The DNA of the CDR3 is TGTGCCAGCAGCCCCACGGCTAGCGGGAGAGGGGGGTTCTTC.

The chain employs TRBV19 and TRBJ2-2, with 9 nucleotides matching TRBD1. The germline gives CDR1 LNHDA, CDR2 SQIVND (reference sequence). Trimming cost V 9 bases and J 3 bases; bases outside gene matches: 8. The CDR3 is 15 residues long. The CDR3 bases are TGTGCCAGCCGAGCGGGACAGGGAGACACCGGGGAGCTGTTTTTT. As protein: CASRAGQGDTGELFF. Full variable domain (rest looked up from reference TRBV19 and TRBJ2-2): DGGITQSPKYLFRKEGQNVTLSCEQNLNHDAMYWYRQDPGQGLRLIYYSQIVNDFQKGDIAEGYSVSREKKESFPLTVTSAQKNPTAFYLCASRAGQGDTGELFFGEGSRLTVL.

By its share, this clone is medium-sized. The V and J genes are TRBV9 and TRBJ1-3; TRBD1 matches at 9 bases. Per germline, CDR1 SGDLS and CDR2 YYNGEE. Unmatched junction bases numbered 13, after V lost 4 bases and J lost 2 bases. This CDR3 contains 18 residues. In nucleotides, the CDR3 is TGTGCCAGCAGCCTAAAGAGTGGGACAGGGATCCCTGGAAACACCATATATTTT. Its protein product is CASSLKSGTGIPGNTIYF.

This clone is large. The J gene is TRBJ1-2, the V gene TRBV11-3, with D unclear. V lost 5 bases and J lost 0, with 10 bases in between. Germline V CDR1 and CDR2: SGHNT, YENEEA. The CDR3 sequence is 14 residues long. The DNA for the CDR3 is TGTGCCAGCAGCCCAGAGATAGCTAACTATGGCTACACCTTC. It is translated as CASSPEIANYGYTF.

The chain uses TRBV9 and TRBJ2-7, with D unresolved. There are 14 residues in the CDR3. Germline CDR1 SGDLS, CDR2 YYNGEE. V dropped 5 bases and J dropped 3 bases, with 15 bases sitting between them. CDR3 protein: CASSTEDGYYEQYF. CDR3 in DNA: TGTGCCAGCAGTACCGAAGACGGCTACTACGAGCAGTACTTC.

V gene TRBV18 combines with J gene TRBJ2-7; D unclear. Trimming removed 5 bases from V and 6 bases from J, with 11 bases in between. The CDR3 sequence is 12 residues long. CDR1 and CDR2 (germline): KGHSH, LQKENI. In nucleotides, the CDR3 is TGTGCCAGCTCAGCAATGACGGCCGAGCAGTACTTC. This encodes CASSAMTAEQYF.

This chain joins TRBV6-8 and TRBJ2-7; 9 bases agree with TRBD2. The junction had 11 bases not matched to a gene; V was cut back by 5 bases and J by 3 bases. CDR1 is MNHGY, CDR2 SAAAGT, per germline. The CDR3 spans 16 residues. In DNA, the CDR3 is TGTGCCAGCAGTACCCTAGCGGGGAGGGCCAACTACGAGCAGTACTTC. Amino acids: CASSTLAGRANYEQYF.